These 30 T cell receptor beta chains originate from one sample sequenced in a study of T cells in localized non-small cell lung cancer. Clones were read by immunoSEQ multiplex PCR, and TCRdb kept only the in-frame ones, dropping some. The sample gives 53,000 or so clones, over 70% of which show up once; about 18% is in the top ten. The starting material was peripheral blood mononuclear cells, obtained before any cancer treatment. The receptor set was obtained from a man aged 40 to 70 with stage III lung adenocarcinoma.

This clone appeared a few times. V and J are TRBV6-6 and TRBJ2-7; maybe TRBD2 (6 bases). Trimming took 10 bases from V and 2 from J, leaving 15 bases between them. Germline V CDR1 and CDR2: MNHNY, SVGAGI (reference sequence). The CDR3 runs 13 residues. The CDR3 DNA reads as TGTGCCACTAGAACTAGCCGAGCCTACGAGCAGTACTTC. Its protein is CATRTSRAYEQYF.

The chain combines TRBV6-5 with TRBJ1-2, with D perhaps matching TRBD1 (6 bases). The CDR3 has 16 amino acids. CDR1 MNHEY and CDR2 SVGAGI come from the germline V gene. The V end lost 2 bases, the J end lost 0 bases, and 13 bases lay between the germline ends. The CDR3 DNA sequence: TGTGCCAGCAGTTACGGCGGGACAACTTCTAACTATGGCTACACCTTC. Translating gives CASSYGGTTSNYGYTF.

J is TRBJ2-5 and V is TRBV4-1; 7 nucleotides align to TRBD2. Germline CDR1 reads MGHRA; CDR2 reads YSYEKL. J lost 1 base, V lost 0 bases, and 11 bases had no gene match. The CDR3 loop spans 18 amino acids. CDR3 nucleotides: TGCGCCAGCAGCCAAGAAGGGGAGCGGGGCCGGCCCCAAGAGACCCAGTACTTC. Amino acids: CASSQEGERGRPQETQYF.

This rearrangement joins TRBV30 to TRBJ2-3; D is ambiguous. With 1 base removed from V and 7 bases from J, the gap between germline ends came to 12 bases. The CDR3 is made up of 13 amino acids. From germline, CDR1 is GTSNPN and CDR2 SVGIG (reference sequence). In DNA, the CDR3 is TGTGCCTGGAGTGACTCGGATCCGAATACGCAGTATTTT. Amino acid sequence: CAWSDSDPNTQYF. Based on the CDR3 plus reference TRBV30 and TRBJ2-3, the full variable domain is SQTIHQWPATLVQPVGSPLSLECTVEGTSNPNLYWYRQAAGRGLQLLFYSVGIGQISSEVPQNLSASRPQDRQFILSSKKLLLSDSGFYLCAWSDSDPNTQYFGPGTRLTVL.

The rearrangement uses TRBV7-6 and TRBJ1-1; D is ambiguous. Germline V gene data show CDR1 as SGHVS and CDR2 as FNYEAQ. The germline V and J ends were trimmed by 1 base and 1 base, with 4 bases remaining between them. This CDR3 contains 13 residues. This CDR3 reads CASSLDQNTEAFF. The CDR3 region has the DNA TGTGCCAGCAGCTTAGATCAGAACACTGAAGCTTTCTTT.

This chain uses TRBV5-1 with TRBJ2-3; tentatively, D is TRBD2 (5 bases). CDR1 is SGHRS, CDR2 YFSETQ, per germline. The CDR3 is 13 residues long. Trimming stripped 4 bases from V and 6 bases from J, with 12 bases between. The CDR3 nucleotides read TGCGCCAGCAGCAGCGGTTTAGGGGATACGCAGTATTTT. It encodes CASSSGLGDTQYF.

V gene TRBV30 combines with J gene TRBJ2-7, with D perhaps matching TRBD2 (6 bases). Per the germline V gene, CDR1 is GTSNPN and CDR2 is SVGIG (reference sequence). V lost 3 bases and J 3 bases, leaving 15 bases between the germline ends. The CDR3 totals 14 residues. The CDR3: CAWSGTGANYEQYF. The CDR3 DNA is TGTGCCTGGAGCGGGACGGGAGCTAACTACGAGCAGTACTTC.

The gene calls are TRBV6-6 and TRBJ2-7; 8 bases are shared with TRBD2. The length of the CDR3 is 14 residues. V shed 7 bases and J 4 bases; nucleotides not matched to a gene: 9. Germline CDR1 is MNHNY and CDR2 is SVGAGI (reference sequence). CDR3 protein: CASMVSGSPYEQYF. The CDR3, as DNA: TGTGCCAGCATGGTCAGCGGGAGCCCTTACGAGCAGTACTTC.

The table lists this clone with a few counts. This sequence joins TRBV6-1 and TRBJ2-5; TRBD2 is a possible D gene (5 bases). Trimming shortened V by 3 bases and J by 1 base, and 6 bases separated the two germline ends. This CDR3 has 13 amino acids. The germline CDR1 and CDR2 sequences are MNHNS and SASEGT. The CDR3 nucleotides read TGTGCCAGCAGTGAGAGGGCCCAAGAGACCCAGTACTTC. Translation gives CASSERAQETQYF.

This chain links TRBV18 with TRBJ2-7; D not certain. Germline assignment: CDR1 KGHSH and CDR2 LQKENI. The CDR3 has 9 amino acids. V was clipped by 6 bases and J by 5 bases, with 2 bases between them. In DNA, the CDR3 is TGTGCCAGCTCTCACGAGCAGTACTTC. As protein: CASSHEQYF.

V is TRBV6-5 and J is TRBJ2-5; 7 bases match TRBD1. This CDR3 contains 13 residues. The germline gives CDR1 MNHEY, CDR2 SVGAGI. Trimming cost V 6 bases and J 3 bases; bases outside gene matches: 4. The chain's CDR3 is CASRPDREETQYF. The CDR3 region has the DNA TGTGCCAGCAGACCAGACAGGGAAGAGACCCAGTACTTC.

CDR3 amino acids: CASSFSGSETQYF. As DNA, the CDR3 is TGTGCCAGCAGCTTTAGCGGGAGTGAGACCCAGTACTTC. The V gene is TRBV7-3, the J gene TRBJ2-5; TRBD2 agrees at 9 bases. This CDR3 has 13 residues. Germline V CDR1 and CDR2: SGHTA, FQGTGA. V gave up 3 bases and J gave up 5 bases; unmatched junction bases: 1.

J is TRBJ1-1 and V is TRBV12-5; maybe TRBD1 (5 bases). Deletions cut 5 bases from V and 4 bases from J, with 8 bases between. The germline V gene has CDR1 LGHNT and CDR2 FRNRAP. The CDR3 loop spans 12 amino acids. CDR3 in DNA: TGTGCTAGTGGTCGCAGGGTCACTGAAGCTTTCTTT. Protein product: CASGRRVTEAFF.

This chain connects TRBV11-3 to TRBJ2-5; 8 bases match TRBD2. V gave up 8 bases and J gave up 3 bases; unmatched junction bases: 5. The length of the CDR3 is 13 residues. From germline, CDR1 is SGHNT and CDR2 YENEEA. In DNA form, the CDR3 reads TGTGCCAGCGGGGTTAGCGGGAAAGAGACCCAGTACTTC. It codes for CASGVSGKETQYF.

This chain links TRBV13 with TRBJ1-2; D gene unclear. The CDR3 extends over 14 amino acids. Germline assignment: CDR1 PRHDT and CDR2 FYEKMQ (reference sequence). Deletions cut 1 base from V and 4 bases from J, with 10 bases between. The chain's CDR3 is CASSLEGLGYGYTF. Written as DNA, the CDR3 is TGTGCCAGCAGCTTAGAGGGTCTTGGCTATGGCTACACCTTC.

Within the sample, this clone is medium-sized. The CDR3 DNA is TGTGCCACCTGGGACGCTATGAACACTGAAGCTTTCTTT. Residues: CATWDAMNTEAFF. The chain joins TRBV15 to TRBJ1-1, with a tentative D call TRBD1 (5 bases). CDR1 is LNHNV and CDR2 is YYDKDF in the germline V gene (reference sequence). V was trimmed by 8 bases and J by 0 bases, leaving 10 bases between them. The CDR3 sequence is 13 residues long.

The CDR3 DNA is TGTGCCAGCAGCTTATCCTTCCCCCGCCAGGCATCCATCCAAGAGACCCAGTACTTC. Its translation is CASSLSFPRQASIQETQYF. V gene TRBV11-3 combines with J gene TRBJ2-5; no reliable D call. The CDR3 length is 19 residues. Germline V gives CDR1 SGHNT, CDR2 YENEEA. V was cut by 2 bases and J by 1 base, with 23 bases left in between.

The CDR3 here is CASSSSGAFGTEAFF. As DNA, the CDR3 is TGTGCCAGCAGTTCCTCCGGGGCCTTTGGCACTGAAGCTTTCTTT. V and J are TRBV27 and TRBJ1-1; maybe TRBD1 (5 bases). The CDR3 has 15 amino acids. CDR1 is MNHEY, CDR2 SMNVEV, per germline (reference sequence). The germline V and J ends were trimmed by 4 bases and 4 bases, with 16 bases remaining between them.

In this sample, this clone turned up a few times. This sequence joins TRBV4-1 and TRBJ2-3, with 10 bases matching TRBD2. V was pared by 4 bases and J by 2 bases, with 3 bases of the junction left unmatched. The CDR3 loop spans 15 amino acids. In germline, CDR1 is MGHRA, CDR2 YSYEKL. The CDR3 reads CASSPAGGHTDTQYF. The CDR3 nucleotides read TGCGCCAGCAGCCCAGCGGGAGGGCACACAGATACGCAGTATTTT.

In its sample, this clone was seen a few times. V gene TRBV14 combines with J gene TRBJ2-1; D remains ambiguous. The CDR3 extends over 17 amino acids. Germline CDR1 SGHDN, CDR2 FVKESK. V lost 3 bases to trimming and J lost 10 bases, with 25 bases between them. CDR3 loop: CASSQTQTQVPIWEQFF. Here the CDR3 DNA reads TGTGCCAGCAGCCAGACACAGACCCAGGTCCCAATTTGGGAGCAGTTCTTC.

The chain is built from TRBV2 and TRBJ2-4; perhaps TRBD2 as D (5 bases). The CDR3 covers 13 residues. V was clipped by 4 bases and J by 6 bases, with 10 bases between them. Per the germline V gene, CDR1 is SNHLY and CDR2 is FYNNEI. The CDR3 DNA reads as TGTGCCAGCAGTGTCAACGAGGGAAACATTCAGTACTTC. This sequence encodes CASSVNEGNIQYF.

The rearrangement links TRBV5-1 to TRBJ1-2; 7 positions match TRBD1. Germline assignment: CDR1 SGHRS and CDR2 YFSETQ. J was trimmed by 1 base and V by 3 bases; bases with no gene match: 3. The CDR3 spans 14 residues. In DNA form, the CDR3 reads TGCGCCAGCAGCTCGGGACAGTTTAACTATGGCTACACCTTC. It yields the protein CASSSGQFNYGYTF.

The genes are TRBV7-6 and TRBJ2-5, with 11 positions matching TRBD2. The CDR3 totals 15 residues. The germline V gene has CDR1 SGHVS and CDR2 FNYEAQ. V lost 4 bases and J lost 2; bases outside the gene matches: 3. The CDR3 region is CASSSGLAEQETQYF. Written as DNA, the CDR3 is TGTGCCAGCAGCTCGGGACTAGCGGAACAAGAGACCCAGTACTTC.

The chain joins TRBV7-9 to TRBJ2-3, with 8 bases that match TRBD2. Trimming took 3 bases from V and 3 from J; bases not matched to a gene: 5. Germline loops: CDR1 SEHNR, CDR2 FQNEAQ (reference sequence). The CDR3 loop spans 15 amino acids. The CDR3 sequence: CASSFRGGRTDTQYF. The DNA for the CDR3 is TGTGCCAGCAGCTTCCGGGGGGGCAGGACAGATACGCAGTATTTT.

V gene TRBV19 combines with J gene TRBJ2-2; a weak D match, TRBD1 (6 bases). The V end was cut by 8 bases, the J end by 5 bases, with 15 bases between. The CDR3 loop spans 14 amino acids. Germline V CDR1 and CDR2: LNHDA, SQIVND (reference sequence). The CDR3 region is CASETGHPTGELFF. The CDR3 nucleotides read TGTGCCAGTGAGACAGGCCACCCGACCGGGGAGCTGTTTTTT.

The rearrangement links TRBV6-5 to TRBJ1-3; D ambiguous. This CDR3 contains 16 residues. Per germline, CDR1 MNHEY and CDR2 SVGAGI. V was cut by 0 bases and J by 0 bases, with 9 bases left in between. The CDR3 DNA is TGTGCCAGCAGTTACTCAGGTTCGAGCTCTGGAAACACCATATATTTT. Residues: CASSYSGSSSGNTIYF.

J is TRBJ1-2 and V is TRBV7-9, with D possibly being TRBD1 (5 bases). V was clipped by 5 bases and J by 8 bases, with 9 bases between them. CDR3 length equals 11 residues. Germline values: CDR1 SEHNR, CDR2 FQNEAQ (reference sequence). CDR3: CASSRGGGYTF. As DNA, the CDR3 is TGTGCCAGCAGCAGGGGTGGAGGCTACACCTTC.

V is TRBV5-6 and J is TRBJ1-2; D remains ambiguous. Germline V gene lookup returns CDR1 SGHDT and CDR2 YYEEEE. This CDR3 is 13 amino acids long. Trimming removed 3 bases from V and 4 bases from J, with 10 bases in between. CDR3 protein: CASSYDTSYGYTF. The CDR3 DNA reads TGTGCCAGCAGCTATGACACCTCCTATGGCTACACCTTC. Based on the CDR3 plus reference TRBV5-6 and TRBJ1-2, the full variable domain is DAGVTQSPTHLIKTRGQQVTLRCSPKSGHDTVSWYQQALGQGPQFIFQYYEEEERQRGNFPDRFSGHQFPNYSSELNVNALLLGDSALYLCASSYDTSYGYTFGSGTRLTVV.

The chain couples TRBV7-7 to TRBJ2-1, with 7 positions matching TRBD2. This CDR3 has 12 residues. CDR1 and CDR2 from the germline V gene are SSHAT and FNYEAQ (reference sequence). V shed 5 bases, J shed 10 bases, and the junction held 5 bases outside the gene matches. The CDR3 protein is CASSPSGLEQFF. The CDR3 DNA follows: TGTGCCAGCAGCCCCTCGGGACTAGAGCAGTTCTTC.

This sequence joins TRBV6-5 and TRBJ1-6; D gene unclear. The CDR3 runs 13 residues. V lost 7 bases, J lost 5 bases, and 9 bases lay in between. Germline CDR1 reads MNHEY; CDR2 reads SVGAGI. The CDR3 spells CASKGPNNSPLHF. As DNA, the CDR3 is TGTGCCAGCAAAGGGCCAAATAATTCACCCCTCCACTTT.